The text below deals with one T cell receptor (beta chain). Antigen unknown. This entry belongs to a study of cytomegalovirus exposure and HLA in healthy donors. Overall study results and limits: Equally common other TCR beta chains were less clonally expanded than HLA-associated ones, a later analysis found.

The PCR employed 60 Vbeta primers together with 13 Jbeta primers. Some clones are missing from TCRdb's copy, which holds only in-frame ones; the method was immunoSEQ multiplex PCR. Of roughly 110,000 clones listed, more than 60% were seen once; the top ten hold under 6.5%. Germline trimming cut 4 bases from V and 4 bases from J; bases unmatched to any gene: 8. The CDR3 consists of 16 residues. Germline lookup yields CDR1 LNHNV and CDR2 YYDKDF (reference sequence). The sample taken for sequencing was PBMCs. The chain joins TRBV15 to TRBJ1-5; 9 bases align to TRBD1. The sequence came from a woman between 50 and 59 years old in good health and CMV-seropositive. This chain's CDR3 is CATSNSDRGRNQPQHF. CDR3 sequence (DNA): TGTGCCACCAGCAACTCGGACAGGGGCCGTAATCAGCCCCAGCATTTT.